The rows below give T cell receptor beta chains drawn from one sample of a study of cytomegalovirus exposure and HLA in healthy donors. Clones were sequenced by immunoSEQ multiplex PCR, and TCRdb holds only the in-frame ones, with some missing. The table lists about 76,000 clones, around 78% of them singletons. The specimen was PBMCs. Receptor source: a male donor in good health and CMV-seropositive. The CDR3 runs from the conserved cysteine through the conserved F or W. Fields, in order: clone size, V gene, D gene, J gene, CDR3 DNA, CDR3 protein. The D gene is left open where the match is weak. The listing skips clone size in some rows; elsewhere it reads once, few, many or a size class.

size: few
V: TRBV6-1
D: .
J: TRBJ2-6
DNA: TGTGCCAGCAGTGGACAGCACTCTGGGGCCAACGTCCTGACTTTC
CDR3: CASSGQHSGANVLTF

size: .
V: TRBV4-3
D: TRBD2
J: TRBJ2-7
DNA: TGCGCCAGCAGCCAAGACCTCCCTAGCGGGAGACGCTACGAGCAGTACTTC
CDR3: CASSQDLPSGRRYEQYF

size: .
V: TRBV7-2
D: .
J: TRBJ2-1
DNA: TGTGCCAGCAGCTTCCCGGGGATCAACCACAATGAGCAGTTCTTC
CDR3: CASSFPGINHNEQFF

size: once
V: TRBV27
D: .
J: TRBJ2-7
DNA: TGTGCCAGCAGTTTATCATACTCCTACGAGCAGTACTTC
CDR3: CASSLSYSYEQYF

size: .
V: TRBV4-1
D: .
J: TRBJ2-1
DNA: TGCGCCAGCAGCCAAGGGCTCCAGGGGATAAGGAATGAGCAGTTCTTC
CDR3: CASSQGLQGIRNEQFF

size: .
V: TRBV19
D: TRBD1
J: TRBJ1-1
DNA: TGTGCCAGTAGTATAGTAACCCGGGACAGGGTGAGGGACACTGAAGCTTTCTTT
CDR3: CASSIVTRDRVRDTEAFF

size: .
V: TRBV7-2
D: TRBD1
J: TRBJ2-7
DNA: TGTGCCAGCAGCCGGGACAGCAGTAACTACGAGCAGTACTTC
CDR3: CASSRDSSNYEQYF

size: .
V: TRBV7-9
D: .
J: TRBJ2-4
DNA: TGTGCCAGCAGCAGCAGGGGGGTCGACATTCAGTACTTC
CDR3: CASSSRGVDIQYF

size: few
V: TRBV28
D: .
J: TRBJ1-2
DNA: TGTGCCAGCAGTTTAGGCGGTGGCGGCAGAAACTATGGCTACACCTTC
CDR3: CASSLGGGGRNYGYTF

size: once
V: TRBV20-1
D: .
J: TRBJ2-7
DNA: TGCAGTGCTAGCTTACTCGGCGAGCAGTACTTC
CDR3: CSASLLGEQYF

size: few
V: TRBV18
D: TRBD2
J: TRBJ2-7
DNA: TGTGCCAGCTCACTGCGACTAGCGGAGACCTACGAGCAGTACTTC
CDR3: CASSLRLAETYEQYF

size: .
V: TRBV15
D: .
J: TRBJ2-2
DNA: TGTGCCACCAGCAGGGTACTTAACACCGGGGAGCTGTTTTTT
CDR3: CATSRVLNTGELFF

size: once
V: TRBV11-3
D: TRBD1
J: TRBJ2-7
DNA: TGTGCCAGCAGCTTAGACGGAGGACAGGGCGGCGAGCAGTACTTC
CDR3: CASSLDGGQGGEQYF

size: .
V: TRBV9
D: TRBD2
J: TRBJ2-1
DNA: TGTGCCAGCAGCCCCCGACTAGCGGGTGGGCACAATGAGCAGTTCTTC
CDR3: CASSPRLAGGHNEQFF

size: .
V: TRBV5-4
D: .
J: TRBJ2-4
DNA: TGTGCCAGCAGTGAGACAGGTGTGAGGAACATTCAGTACTTC
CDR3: CASSETGVRNIQYF